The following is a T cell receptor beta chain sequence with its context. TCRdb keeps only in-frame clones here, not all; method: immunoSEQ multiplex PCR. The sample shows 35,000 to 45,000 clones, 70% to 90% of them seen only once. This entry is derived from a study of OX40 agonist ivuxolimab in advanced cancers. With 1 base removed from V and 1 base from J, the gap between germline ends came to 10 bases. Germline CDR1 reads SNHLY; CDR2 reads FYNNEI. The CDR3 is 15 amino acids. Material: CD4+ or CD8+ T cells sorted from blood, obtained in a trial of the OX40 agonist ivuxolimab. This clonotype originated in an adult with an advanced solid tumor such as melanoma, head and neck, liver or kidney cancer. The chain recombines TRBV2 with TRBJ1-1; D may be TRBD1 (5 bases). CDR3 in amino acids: CASSEDRSPNTEAFF. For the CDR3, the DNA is TGTGCCAGCAGTGAAGACAGGTCCCCGAACACTGAAGCTTTCTTT.